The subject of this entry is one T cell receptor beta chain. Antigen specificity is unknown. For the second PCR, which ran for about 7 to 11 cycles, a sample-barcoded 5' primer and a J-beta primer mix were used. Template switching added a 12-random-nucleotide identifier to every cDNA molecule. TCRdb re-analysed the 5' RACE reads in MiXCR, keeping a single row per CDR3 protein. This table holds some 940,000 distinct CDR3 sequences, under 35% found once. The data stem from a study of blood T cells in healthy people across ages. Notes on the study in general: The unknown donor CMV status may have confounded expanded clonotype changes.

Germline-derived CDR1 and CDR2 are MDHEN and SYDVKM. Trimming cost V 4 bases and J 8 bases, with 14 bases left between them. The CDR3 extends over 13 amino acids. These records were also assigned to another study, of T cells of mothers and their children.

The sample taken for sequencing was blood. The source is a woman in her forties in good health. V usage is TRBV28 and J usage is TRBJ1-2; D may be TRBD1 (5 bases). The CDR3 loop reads CASSYTGFGGYTF. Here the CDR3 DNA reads TGTGCCAGCAGTTACACAGGTTTTGGAGGCTACACCTTC.